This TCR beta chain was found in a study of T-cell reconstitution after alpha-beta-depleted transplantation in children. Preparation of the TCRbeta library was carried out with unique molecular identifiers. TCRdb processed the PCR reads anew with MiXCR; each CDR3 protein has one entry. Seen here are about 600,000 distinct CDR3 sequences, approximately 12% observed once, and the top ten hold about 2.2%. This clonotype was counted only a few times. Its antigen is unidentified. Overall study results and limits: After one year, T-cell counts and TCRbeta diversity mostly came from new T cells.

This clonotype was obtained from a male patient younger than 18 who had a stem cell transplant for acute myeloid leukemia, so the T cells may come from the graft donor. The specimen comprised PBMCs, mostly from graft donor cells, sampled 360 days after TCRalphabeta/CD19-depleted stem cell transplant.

The CDR3 DNA sequence: TGCGCCAGCAGCCTGGAGGGTCTAGCGGTTTCCTACAATGAGCAGTTCTTC. It specifies CASSLEGLAVSYNEQFF. This chain uses TRBV5-1 with TRBJ2-1; TRBD2 agrees at 7 bases. CDR3 length: 17 amino acids. From germline, CDR1 is SGHRS and CDR2 YFSETQ. Trimming took 4 bases from V and 1 from J; bases not matched to a gene: 11.